One sample yielded the 12 T cell receptor beta chains listed below, sequenced in a study of T cells after yellow fever vaccination. TCRdb analysed the 5' RACE reads with MiXCR anew, one entry per CDR3 protein. The table includes hundreds of thousands of distinct CDR3 sequences, around 21% detected once. Sequences were derived from PBMCs, sampled 15 days after the yellow fever booster vaccination. The source of these receptors is a man aged 25-45 years who received the YFV17D yellow fever vaccine.

Written as DNA, the CDR3 is TGCGCCAGCAGCCAAGATCGATCCAGCGGTAACAATGAGCAGTTCTTC. Amino acid sequence: CASSQDRSSGNNEQFF. This chain links TRBV4-3 with TRBJ2-1; possible D gene TRBD2, 5 bases. Per the germline V gene, CDR1 is LGHNA and CDR2 is YSLEER. V was shortened by 0 bases and J by 5 bases, with 14 bases between the two germline ends. The CDR3 has 16 amino acids.

The V call is TRBV6-2 or TRBV6-3, the J call TRBJ1-3; no reliable D call. The germline V and J ends were trimmed by 4 bases and 0 bases, with 10 bases remaining between them. Germline V lookup: CDR1 MNHEY, CDR2 SVGEGT. There are 15 residues in the CDR3. CDR3 in amino acids: CASSLKTYSGNTIYF. For the CDR3, the DNA is TGTGCCAGCAGTTTGAAGACCTACTCTGGAAACACCATATATTTT.

This clonotype showed up just a few times. The chain joins TRBV7-9 to TRBJ1-1; D is perhaps TRBD1 (5 bases). Germline values: CDR1 SEHNR, CDR2 FQNEAQ (reference sequence). This CDR3 comprises 14 residues. V lost 5 bases and J lost 3, with 13 bases in between. This CDR3 is CASSPPGRYTEAFF. DNA of the CDR3: TGTGCCAGCAGCCCACCGGGGCGATACACTGAAGCTTTCTTT. The complete variable domain, with remaining parts taken from reference TRBV7-9 and TRBJ1-1, reads DTGVSQNPRHKITKRGQNVTFRCDPISEHNRLYWYRQTLGQGPEFLTYFQNEAQLEKSRLLSDRFSAERPKGSFSTLEIQRTEQGDSAMYLCASSPPGRYTEAFFGQGTRLTVV.

CDR3 bases: TGCAGTGCTAACAGCGGGAGTGAGACCCAGTACTTC. Protein sequence: CSANSGSETQYF. V usage is TRBV20-1 and J usage is TRBJ2-5, with TRBD2 matching over 8 bases. CDR1 and CDR2 (germline): DFQATT, SNEGSKA (reference sequence). The CDR3 loop spans 12 amino acids. Losses at the gene ends were 4 bases for V and 5 bases for J; bases not matched to a gene: 3.

This sequence joins TRBV20-1 and TRBJ2-3; no firm D call. The germline gives CDR1 DFQATT, CDR2 SNEGSKA (reference sequence). With 1 base removed from V and 5 bases from J, the gap between germline ends came to 7 bases. This CDR3 has 12 residues. CDR3 in amino acids: CSARVVGDTQYF. CDR3 coding DNA: TGCAGTGCTAGAGTTGTCGGAGATACGCAGTATTTT.

V usage is TRBV15 and J usage is TRBJ1-3, with D possibly being TRBD1 (6 bases). CDR1 is LNHNV and CDR2 is YYDKDF in the germline V gene (reference sequence). This CDR3 comprises 16 residues. The germline V and J ends were trimmed by 1 base and 6 bases, with 16 bases remaining between them. The CDR3: CATSRAAGDTLNTIYF. CDR3 bases: TGTGCCACCAGCAGAGCGGCAGGGGACACCTTAAACACCATATATTTT.

The chain links TRBV5-5 to TRBJ2-5; TRBD2 agrees at 7 bases. CDR1 and CDR2 from the germline V gene are SGHKS and YYEKEE (reference sequence). Trimming took 2 bases from V and 0 from J; bases not matched to a gene: 1. CDR3 length: 14 residues. CDR3 nucleotide sequence: TGTGCCAGCAGCTTCGGGGGGTACCAAGAGACCCAGTACTTC. Translating it yields CASSFGGYQETQYF.

This clonotype was seen a handful of times. The V and J genes are TRBV5-1 and TRBJ2-7, with TRBD2 as a possible D gene (6 bases). This CDR3 has 16 amino acids. Germline CDR1 reads SGHRS; CDR2 reads YFSETQ. The V and J ends lost 0 bases and 3 bases respectively, with 16 bases between them. The DNA for the CDR3 is TGCGCCAGCAGCTTGGGCGGGACCCAAAGCCTCTACGAGCAGTACTTC. Protein product: CASSLGGTQSLYEQYF.

This clonotype was picked up a small number of times. The chain has TRBV5-8 and TRBJ2-5; D is possibly TRBD1 (6 bases). CDR3 length: 15 residues. Trimming left V 2 bases short and J 7 bases short, with 18 bases between. Germline V gives CDR1 SGHTS, CDR2 YDEGEE. CDR3 sequence: CASSLRTEGFVTQYF. The CDR3 DNA follows: TGTGCCAGCAGCTTACGGACAGAGGGATTTGTGACCCAGTACTTC.

This clonotype came up a few times. The chain uses TRBV5-8 and TRBJ1-2; no clear D gene. Germline values: CDR1 SGHTS, CDR2 YDEGEE. V lost 3 bases and J 8 bases, leaving 14 bases between the germline ends. The CDR3 spans 13 residues. The CDR3 coding sequence is TGTGCCAGCAGCTACTTGATAGGGTACGGCTACACCTTC. Protein product: CASSYLIGYGYTF.

A few counts support this clonotype. The chain has TRBV29-1 and TRBJ2-5; D gene unclear. Germline V gives CDR1 SQVTM, CDR2 ANQGSEA. The CDR3 spans 14 residues. V was shortened by 6 bases and J by 4 bases, with 18 bases between the two germline ends. The CDR3 region has the DNA TGCAGCGTCGCGGTCCCCCCCAGCGTAGAGACCCAGTACTTC. Its protein product is CSVAVPPSVETQYF.

The table lists this clonotype with a few counts. This chain uses TRBV11-3 with TRBJ2-1, with 8 bases aligning to TRBD2. Germline lookup yields CDR1 SGHNT and CDR2 YENEEA. J gave up 2 bases and V 6 bases, and 3 bases lay outside the gene matches. This CDR3 has 14 amino acids. The CDR3 coding sequence is TGTGCCAGCAGTGTTAGCGGGACCTACAATGAGCAGTTCTTC. It specifies CASSVSGTYNEQFF.